The clone carrying this T cell receptor beta chain is a singleton in its sample. Its antigen is not identified. TCRdb fed the 5' RACE reads into MiXCR, producing one record per CDR3 protein. The sample has tens of thousands of distinct CDR3 sequences, 9.5% to 15% seen once. Germline V gene data show CDR1 as SGHRS and CDR2 as YFSETQ. The CDR3 has 15 amino acids. V shed 2 bases and J shed 2 bases, with 13 bases lying between them. This specimen belongs to a study of T-cell memory formation after mild COVID-19. Broader study findings: Later expanders leaned CD4+, whereas clones that contracted between day 15 and 85 were balanced CD4/CD8.

Input material: PBMCs or a T cell subset sorted from them (not recorded which). This clonotype was sampled from a man aged 18 to 30 who had mild COVID-19 (a few samples of this study predate the infection). Cell type and time point are not known. The rearrangement joins TRBV5-1 to TRBJ1-1; D unclear. The CDR3 loop reads CASSFGRRVNTEAFF. The CDR3 bases are TGCGCCAGCAGCTTCGGGCGGCGCGTCAACACTGAAGCTTTCTTT.